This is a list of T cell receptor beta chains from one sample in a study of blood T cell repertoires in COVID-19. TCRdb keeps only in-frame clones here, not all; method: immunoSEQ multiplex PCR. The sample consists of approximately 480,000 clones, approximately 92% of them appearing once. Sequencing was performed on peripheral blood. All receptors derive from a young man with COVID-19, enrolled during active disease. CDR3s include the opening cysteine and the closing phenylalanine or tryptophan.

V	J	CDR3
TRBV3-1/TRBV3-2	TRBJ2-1	CASSQVVLHEQFF
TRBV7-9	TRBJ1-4	CASSPQGATNEKLFF
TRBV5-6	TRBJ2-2	CASSLETRGELFF
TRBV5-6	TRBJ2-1	CASSLVWAEQFF
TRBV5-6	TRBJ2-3	CASTLSTSGISDTQYF
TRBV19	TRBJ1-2	CASSMGTGAYGYTF
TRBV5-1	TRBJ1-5	CASSLGGIGNQPQHF
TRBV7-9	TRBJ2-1	CASSHRGQGANFEQFF
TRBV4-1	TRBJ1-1	CASSQDMIGGNTEAFF
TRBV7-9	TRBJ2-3	CASSLHRGLTTSTDTQYF
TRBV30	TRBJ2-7	CAWTSGRASREQYF
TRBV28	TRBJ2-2	CASSPRLDSNTGELFF
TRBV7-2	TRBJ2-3	CASSDTGTQYF
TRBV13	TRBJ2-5	CASSFRRRGETQYF
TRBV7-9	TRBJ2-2	CASSLVPLVTGNTGELFF
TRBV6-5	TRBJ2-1	CASSWRQGSNEQFF
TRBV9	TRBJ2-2	CASSVGPGTGELFF
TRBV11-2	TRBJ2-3	CASSHTDTQYF
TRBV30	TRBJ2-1	CAWSVWQGGNEQFF
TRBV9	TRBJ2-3	CASSSRQGQEDTQYF
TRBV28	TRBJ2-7	CASINSRSYEQYF
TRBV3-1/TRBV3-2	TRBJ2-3	CASSHRQGTVDTQYF
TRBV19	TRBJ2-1	CASSMGAGLSYNEQFF
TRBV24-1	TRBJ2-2	CAAGTDTNTGELFF
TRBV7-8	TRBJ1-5	CASSLAAGNNNQPQHF
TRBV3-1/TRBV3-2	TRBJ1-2	CASSQTARDYGYTF
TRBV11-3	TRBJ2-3	CASSAPGGTDTQYF
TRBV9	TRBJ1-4	CASSVFSGQANEKLFF
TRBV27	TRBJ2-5	CASSTTSGGAGETQYF
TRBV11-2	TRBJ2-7	CASSLILGPYEQYF
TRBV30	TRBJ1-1	CAWTYRDRMNTEAFF
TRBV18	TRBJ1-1	CASSPTGVLGTEAFF
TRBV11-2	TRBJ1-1	CASSVDRGTEAFF
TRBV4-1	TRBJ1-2	CASSQRDRGDYGYTF
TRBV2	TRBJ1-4	CASSVQGRGEKLFF
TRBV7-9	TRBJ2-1	CASSLSRGTPRVAGNEQFF
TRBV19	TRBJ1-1	CASSIMGAGGTEAFF
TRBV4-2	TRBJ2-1	CASSQLSGGLNNEQFF
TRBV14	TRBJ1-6	CASSQTGAGSPLHF
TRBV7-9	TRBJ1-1	CASSKDRGAEAFF
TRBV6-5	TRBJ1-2	CASSYGGGPYGYTF
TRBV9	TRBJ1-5	CASSVAGGMDQPQHF
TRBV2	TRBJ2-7	CASRTGTGSYEQYF
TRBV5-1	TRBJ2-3	CASSPLAGGLRDTQYF
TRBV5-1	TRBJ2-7	CASGDTSGGPTYEQYF
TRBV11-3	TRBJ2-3	CASSLAGKTDTQYF
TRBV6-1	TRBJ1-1	CASSEPGQMMNTEAFF
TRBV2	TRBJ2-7	CASSGAGGDKSYEQYF
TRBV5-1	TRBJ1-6	CASRRRQDFNSPLHF